This TCR beta chain was sequenced for a study of shared T cell receptors in the human thymus. This CDR3 comprises 20 residues. From germline, CDR1 is LNHDA and CDR2 SQIVND (reference sequence). The junction had 23 bases not matched to a gene; V was cut back by 7 bases and J by 2 bases. Clones were sequenced by immunoSEQ multiplex PCR, and TCRdb holds only the in-frame ones, with some missing. The data show some 700,000 clones, around 89% seen once. These data also featured in a second study, about human thymus T cells. Turning to that study: Obtained as resections during corrective heart surgery, the thymus tissue was then studied. Unrelated individuals were reported by related research to share highly overlapping thymic repertoires.

The sequence came from a boy in the first two years of life with a congenital heart defect. Sequencing was carried out using thymocytes. This rearrangement joins TRBV19 to TRBJ2-3; 8 nucleotides match TRBD2. The CDR3 DNA follows: TGTGCCAGTACCCCGGGCGGGGGGCGGGCAATTACCGCGCTCACAGATACGCAGTATTTT. It translates to CASTPGGGRAITALTDTQYF.